These 8 T cell receptor beta chains were sequenced from one sample in a study of cytomegalovirus exposure and HLA in healthy donors. PCR employed 60 Vbeta and 13 Jbeta primers. TCRdb keeps only in-frame clones here, not all; method: immunoSEQ multiplex PCR. Of about 180,000 clones listed, approximately 80% were seen once; the top ten hold 1.2%. Sequencing was done on a sample of PBMCs. These receptor sequences come from a boy aged 2 to 9 in good health and CMV-seronegative.

This chain uses TRBV5-1 with TRBJ2-7; weak D call: TRBD2 (6 bases). The V end was cut by 4 bases, the J end by 3 bases, with 11 bases between. The CDR3 is 13 residues long. From germline, CDR1 is SGHRS and CDR2 YFSETQ. The CDR3 spells CASSRDLLYEQYF. The CDR3 DNA reads TGCGCCAGCAGCCGGGACTTACTCTACGAGCAGTACTTC.

The V call is TRBV5-4, the J call TRBJ2-1; no definite D call. V was trimmed by 2 bases and J by 10 bases, leaving 19 bases between them. CDR1 and CDR2 from the germline V gene are SGHNT and YYREEE (reference sequence). The CDR3 loop spans 15 amino acids. CDR3 amino acids: CASSFRSNLLQEQFF. CDR3 DNA: TGTGCCAGCAGCTTCCGGAGTAACCTCCTGCAGGAGCAGTTCTTC.

The chain joins TRBV14 to TRBJ1-4, with 7 bases fitting TRBD1. The CDR3 loop spans 15 amino acids. The V and J ends lost 6 bases and 3 bases, in that order; junction bases with no gene match: 7. Germline CDR1 and CDR2: SGHDN and FVKESK. DNA for the CDR3: TGTGCCAGCAGTCCTGCCGGGACAGCTAATGAAAAACTGTTTTTT. Translated, it gives CASSPAGTANEKLFF.

Of note for this clone: No conserved phenylalanine or tryptophan ends this CDR3, so it is likely a read error. The chain couples TRBV4-2 to TRBJ2-3, with 8 bases matching TRBD2. V lost 2 bases, J lost 0 bases, and 4 bases stayed unmatched. From germline, CDR1 is LGHNA and CDR2 YNFKEQ. The CDR3 runs 16 residues. CDR3 protein: CASSQLAGTSTDTQYL. The CDR3 DNA reads as TGTGCCAGCAGCCAACTAGCGGGTACTAGCACAGATACGCAGTATCTT.

The V call is TRBV5-4, the J call TRBJ1-1, with TRBD1 identical over 11 bases. From germline, CDR1 is SGHNT and CDR2 YYREEE (reference sequence). The CDR3 has 16 residues. Trimming at V came to 4 bases and at J to 4 bases, leaving 9 bases not matched to a gene. The CDR3 here is CASSLGQGARGTEAFF. CDR3 in DNA: TGTGCCAGCAGCCTAGGACAGGGGGCTCGGGGCACTGAAGCTTTCTTT.

The CDR3 nucleotides are TGTGCCTGCGGGACTAGCGGTTACACCGGGGAGCTGTTTTTT. Its protein is CACGTSGYTGELFF. The chain carries TRBV2 and TRBJ2-2; TRBD2 agrees at 11 bases. The CDR3 covers 14 residues. The junction had 5 bases not matched to a gene; V was cut back by 11 bases and J by 3 bases. Germline V gives CDR1 SNHLY, CDR2 FYNNEI. The full variable domain, with the rest looked up from reference TRBV2 and TRBJ2-2, is EPEVTQTPSHQVTQMGQEVILRCVPISNHLYFYWYRQILGQKVEFLVSFYNNEISEKSEIFDDQFSVERPDGSNFTLKIRSTKLEDSAMYFCACGTSGYTGELFFGEGSRLTVL.

V gene TRBV2 combines with J gene TRBJ1-6; D is undetermined. Germline V CDR1 and CDR2: SNHLY, FYNNEI. The CDR3 loop spans 15 amino acids. The V end was cut by 10 bases, the J end by 1 base, with 14 bases between. CDR3 coding DNA: TGTGCCACTGAACAAACCAGGTCCTATAATTCACCCCTCCACTTT. Its translation is CATEQTRSYNSPLHF.

The genes are TRBV7-2 and TRBJ2-3, with 10 bases fitting TRBD2. The CDR3 extends over 17 amino acids. CDR1 and CDR2 from the germline V gene are SGHTA and FQGNSA. V lost 4 bases and J lost 5; bases outside the gene matches: 12. The CDR3 coding sequence is TGTGCCAGCAGCTACCATTCCAGCGGGAGGGCCGGAGATACGCAGTATTTT. Translated, it gives CASSYHSSGRAGDTQYF.